This T cell receptor (beta chain) was obtained from a study of blood T cell repertoires in COVID-19. Sequenced by immunoSEQ multiplex PCR; TCRdb stores in-frame clones only, minus some. The repertoire holds under 300,000 clones, with over 75% as singletons. What was sequenced was PBMCs or T cells enriched from blood (not recorded which). The sequence was obtained from a woman aged 25-40 years who had recovered from COVID-19.

The CDR3: CSVPCDIDWSSYNEQFF. In nucleotides, the CDR3 is TGCAGCGTCCCTTGCGATATTGACTGGAGCTCCTACAATGAGCAGTTCTTC. V and J are TRBV29-1 and TRBJ2-1, with D hard to call. This CDR3 comprises 17 residues. CDR1 SQVTM and CDR2 ANQGSEA come from the germline V gene. The V and J ends lost 6 bases and 0 bases respectively, with 21 bases between them.